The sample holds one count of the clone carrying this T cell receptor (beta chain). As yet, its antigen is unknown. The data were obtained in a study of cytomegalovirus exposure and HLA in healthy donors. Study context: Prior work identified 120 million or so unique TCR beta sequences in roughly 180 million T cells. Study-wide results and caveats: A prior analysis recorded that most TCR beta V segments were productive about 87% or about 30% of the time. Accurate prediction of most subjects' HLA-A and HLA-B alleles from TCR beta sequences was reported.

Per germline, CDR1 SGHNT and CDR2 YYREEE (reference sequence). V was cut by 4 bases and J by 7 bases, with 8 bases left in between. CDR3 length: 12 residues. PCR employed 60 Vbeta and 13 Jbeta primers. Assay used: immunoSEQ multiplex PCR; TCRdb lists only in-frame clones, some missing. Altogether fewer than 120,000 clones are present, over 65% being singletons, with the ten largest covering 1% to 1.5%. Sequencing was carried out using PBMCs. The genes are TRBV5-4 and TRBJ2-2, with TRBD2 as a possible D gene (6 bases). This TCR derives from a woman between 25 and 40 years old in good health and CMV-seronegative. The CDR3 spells CASSPDYGELFF. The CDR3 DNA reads TGTGCCAGCAGCCCGGACTACGGGGAGCTGTTTTTT.